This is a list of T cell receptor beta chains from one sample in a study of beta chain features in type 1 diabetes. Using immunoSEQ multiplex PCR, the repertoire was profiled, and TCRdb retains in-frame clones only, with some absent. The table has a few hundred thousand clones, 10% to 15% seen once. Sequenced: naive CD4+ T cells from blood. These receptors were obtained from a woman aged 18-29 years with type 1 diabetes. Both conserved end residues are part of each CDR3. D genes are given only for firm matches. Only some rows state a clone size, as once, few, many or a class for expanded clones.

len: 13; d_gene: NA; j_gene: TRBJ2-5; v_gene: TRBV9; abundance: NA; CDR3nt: TGTGCCAGCAGCGTAGCGGGGAGGGAGACCCAGTACTTC; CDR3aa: CASSVAGRETQYF
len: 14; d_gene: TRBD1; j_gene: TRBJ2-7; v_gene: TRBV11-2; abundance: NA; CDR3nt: TGTGCCAGCCGAGAGGGACAGAAGTCCTACGAGCAGTACTTC; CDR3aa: CASREGQKSYEQYF
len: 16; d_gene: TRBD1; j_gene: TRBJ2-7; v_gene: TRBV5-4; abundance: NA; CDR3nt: TGTGCCAGCAGCGACGCCGGACAGGGGCCTACCTACGAGCAGTACTTC; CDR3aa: CASSDAGQGPTYEQYF
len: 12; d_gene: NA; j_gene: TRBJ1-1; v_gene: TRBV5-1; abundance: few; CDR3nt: TGCGCCAGCAGGACGGGGAACACTGAAGCTTTCTTT; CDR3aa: CASRTGNTEAFF
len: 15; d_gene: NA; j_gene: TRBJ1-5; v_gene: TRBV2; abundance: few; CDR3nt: TGTGCCAGCAGTCTGACAGGTGGAGGAAATCAGCCCCAGCATTTT; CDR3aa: CASSLTGGGNQPQHF
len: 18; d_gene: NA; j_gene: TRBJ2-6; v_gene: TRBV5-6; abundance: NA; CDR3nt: TGTGCCAGCAGCTTCGAGATCTCGCTGTTTTCTGGGGCCAACGTCCTGACTTTC; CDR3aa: CASSFEISLFSGANVLTF
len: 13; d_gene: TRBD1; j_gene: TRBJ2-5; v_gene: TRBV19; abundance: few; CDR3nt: TGTGCCAGTAGTTTACAGGGGCGGGAGACCCAGTACTTC; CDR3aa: CASSLQGRETQYF
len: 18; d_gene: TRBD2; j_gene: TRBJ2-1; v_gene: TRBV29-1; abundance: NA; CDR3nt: TGCAGCGTTGACGATGGTGCTAGCGGGACCAGCTCCTACAATGAGCAGTTCTTC; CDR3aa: CSVDDGASGTSSYNEQFF
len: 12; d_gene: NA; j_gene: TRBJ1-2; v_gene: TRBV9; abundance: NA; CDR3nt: TGTGCCAGCAGCTTAACAGGGAACGGCTACACCTTC; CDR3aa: CASSLTGNGYTF
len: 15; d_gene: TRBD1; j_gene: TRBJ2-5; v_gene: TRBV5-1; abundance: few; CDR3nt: TGCGCCAGCAGCTTGGGACAGGGAATTCGAGAGACCCAGTACTTC; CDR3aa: CASSLGQGIRETQYF
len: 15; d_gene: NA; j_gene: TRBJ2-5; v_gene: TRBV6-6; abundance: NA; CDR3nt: TGTGCCAGCAGTTCCCCCTACAGGGGGGGAGAGACCCAGTACTTC; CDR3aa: CASSSPYRGGETQYF
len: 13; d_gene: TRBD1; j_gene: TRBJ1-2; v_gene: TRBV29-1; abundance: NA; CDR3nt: TGCAGCGTGACCAAAGGGGGCTGGTATGGCTACACCTTC; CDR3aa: CSVTKGGWYGYTF
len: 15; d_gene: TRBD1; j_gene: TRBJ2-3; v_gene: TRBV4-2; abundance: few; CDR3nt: TGTGCCAGCAGCCAAGATAGACAGGGGGTAGATACGCAGTATTTT; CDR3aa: CASSQDRQGVDTQYF
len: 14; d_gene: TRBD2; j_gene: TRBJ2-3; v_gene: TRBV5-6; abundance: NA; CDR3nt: TGTGCCAGCAGGGCTAGCGGGAGTGAGGATACGCAGTATTTT; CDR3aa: CASRASGSEDTQYF
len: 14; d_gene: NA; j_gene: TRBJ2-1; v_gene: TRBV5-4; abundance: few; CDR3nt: TGTGCCAGCAGCACTGGAGGACTTAACAATGAGCAGTTCTTC; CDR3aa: CASSTGGLNNEQFF
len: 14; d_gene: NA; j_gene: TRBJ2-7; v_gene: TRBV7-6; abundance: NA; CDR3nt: TGTGCCAGCAGCTTTCGACTAGACTCCTACGAGCAGTACTTC; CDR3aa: CASSFRLDSYEQYF
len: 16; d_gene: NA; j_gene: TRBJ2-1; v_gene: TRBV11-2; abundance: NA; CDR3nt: TGTGCCAGCAGCTTTTTGTTCGGGGATCCCCGCAATGAGCAGTTCTTC; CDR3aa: CASSFLFGDPRNEQFF
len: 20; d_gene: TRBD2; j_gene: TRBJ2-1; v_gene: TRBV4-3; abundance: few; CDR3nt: TGCGCCAGCAGCCAAGAGTATTTACGGGGAGGGGACTCGCGGCACAATGAGCAGTTCTTC; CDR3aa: CASSQEYLRGGDSRHNEQFF
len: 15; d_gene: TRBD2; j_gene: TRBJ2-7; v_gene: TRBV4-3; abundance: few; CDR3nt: TGCGCCAGCAGCCAAGAAGGGACTAGCGGCTACGAGCAGTACTTC; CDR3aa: CASSQEGTSGYEQYF
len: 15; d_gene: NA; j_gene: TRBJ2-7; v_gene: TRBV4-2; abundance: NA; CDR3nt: TGTGCCAGCAGCCAAGAATTCGCGGGACCCTACGAGCAGTACTTC; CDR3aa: CASSQEFAGPYEQYF
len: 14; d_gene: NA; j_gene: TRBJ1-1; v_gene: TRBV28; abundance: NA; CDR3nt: TGTGCCACCACAACCGCAGGGATGCACACTGAAGCTTTCTTT; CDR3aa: CATTTAGMHTEAFF
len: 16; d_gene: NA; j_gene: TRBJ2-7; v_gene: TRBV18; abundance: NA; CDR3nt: TGTGCCAGCTCACCACTAGTCATGGACAGCGCCTACGAGCAGTACTTC; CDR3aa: CASSPLVMDSAYEQYF
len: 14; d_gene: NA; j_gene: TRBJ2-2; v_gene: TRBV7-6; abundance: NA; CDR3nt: TGTGCCAGCAGCCGACAGAGCAACACCGGGGAGCTGTTTTTT; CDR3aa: CASSRQSNTGELFF
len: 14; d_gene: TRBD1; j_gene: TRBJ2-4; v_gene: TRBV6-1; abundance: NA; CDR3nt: TGTGCCAGCAGTGAAGTTTTAGCTAAGGGACAGGGGTACTTC; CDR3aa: CASSEVLAKGQGYF